The 15 T cell receptor beta chains below were found in one sample sequenced in a study of tumor-infiltrating lymphocytes in primary liver carcinoma. From about 0.5 ug of total RNA, TCR beta-specific cDNA was reverse-transcribed using a constant-region primer. TCR beta libraries came from three nested multiplex PCR rounds using slightly modified ARM-PCR. TRBV1-TRBV30 forward primers paired with a C-beta reverse primer drove the first two PCR rounds, approximately 11 cycles each. MiXCR, run by TCRdb on the multiplex PCR reads, gives a single entry per CDR3 protein. The data hold about 120,000 distinct CDR3 sequences, with 55% to 70% observed a single time. Joint extraction of RNA and DNA used roughly 19-32 mg of bulk tissue that was unsorted. Material: tumor-adjacent normal liver tissue. All receptors come from a woman aged 55-69 years with primary liver carcinoma and hepatitis B virus infection.

Notes on this clonotype: The conserved phenylalanine or tryptophan normally closing the CDR3 is absent here, so this likely arose from a read error. This chain connects TRBV5-5 to TRBJ1-1; D uncertain. CDR1 and CDR2 (germline): SGHKS, YYEKEE (reference sequence). The CDR3 extends over 15 amino acids. The DNA for the CDR3 is TGTGCCAACAGACGCGAGGACTACACGAACGCTGAAGCTTTCTCT. Its protein is CANRREDYTNAEAFS.

In the case of this clonotype: The junction differs from germline at one of its ends, possibly a read error. This chain joins TRBV20-1 and TRBJ2-1; D possibly corresponds to TRBD2 (8 bases). In germline, CDR1 is DFQATT, CDR2 SNEGSKA (reference sequence). The CDR3 contains 15 residues. CDR3 DNA sequence: TGCGGTGCCTCCGCCGGGACTAGGGGGCACAATGAGCAGTTCTTC. Its translation: CGASAGTRGHNEQFF.

This clonotype was detected many times. This CDR3 reads CASSSHRGGNEQFF. The DNA for the CDR3 is TGTGCCAGCAGTTCACACAGGGGGGGCAATGAGCAGTTCTTC. The rearrangement joins TRBV28 to TRBJ2-1, with D perhaps TRBD1 (8 bases). Trimming took 4 bases from V and 6 from J, leaving 13 bases between them. The germline V gene has CDR1 MDHEN and CDR2 SYDVKM. The CDR3 sequence is 14 residues long.

The table lists this clonotype with many counts. The V and J genes are TRBV5-1 and TRBJ2-2, with TRBD2 matching over 7 bases. The CDR3 has 15 amino acids. Germline trimming cut 4 bases from V and 5 bases from J; bases unmatched to any gene: 8. CDR1 is SGHRS and CDR2 is YFSETQ in the germline V gene. In DNA form, the CDR3 reads TGCGCCAGCAGCCTCCGGATAGCGGGTACCGGGGAGCTGTTTTTT. Protein product: CASSLRIAGTGELFF.

Comment on this clonotype: The germline gene is not matched at one end of the junction; a read error may be the cause. V gene TRBV12-3 or TRBV12-4 combines with J gene TRBJ2-7; the D is unclear. This CDR3 has 12 amino acids. CDR3 region: CSSNSRVHEQYF. The CDR3 region has the DNA TGTTCCAGCAATTCAAGGGTCCACGAGCAGTACTTC.

This clonotype was observed a handful of times. One end of the junction does not line up with germline, which may come from a read error. The V and J genes are TRBV11-2 and TRBJ2-3; 7 nucleotides line up with TRBD2. This CDR3 is built from 14 residues. CDR1 SGHAT and CDR2 FQNNGV come from the germline V gene. In DNA form, the CDR3 reads TGCGCCAGCAGCTTCGGGATCTCGGGGGGAACGCAGTATTTT. This translates into CASSFGISGGTQYF. Filled out from reference TRBV11-2 and TRBJ2-3, the complete variable domain reads EAGVAQSPRYKIIEKRQSVAFWCNPISGHATLYWYQQILGQGPKLLIQFQNNGVVDDSQLPKDRFSAERLKGVDSTLKIQPAKLEDSAVYLCASSFGISGGTQYFGPGTRLTVL.

On this clonotype itself: A much larger clone lies one base from this, so it may be a read error. V gene TRBV5-6 combines with J gene TRBJ1-1; maybe TRBD1 (5 bases). Looked up from germline, CDR1 is SGHDT and CDR2 is YYEEEE. The V end lost 2 bases, the J end lost 0 bases, and 14 bases lay between the germline ends. CDR3 size: 16 residues. The CDR3 spells CASSFRGGAVNTEAFF. For the CDR3, the DNA is TGTGCCAGCAGCTTTAGGGGCGGAGCAGTGAACACTGAAGCTTTCTTT.

A note on this clonotype: At one of its ends the junction is not consistent with the germline gene, which may arise from a read error. V and J are TRBV11-3 and TRBJ2-1; D possibly corresponds to TRBD2 (6 bases). The CDR3 loop spans 16 amino acids. CDR1 SGHNT and CDR2 YENEEA come from the germline V gene. CDR3 sequence reads: CASSATSGGQYNELFF. The CDR3 DNA is TGTGCCAGCAGCGCGACTAGTGGAGGCCAATACAATGAGCTGTTTTTC.

This rearrangement joins TRBV12-5 to TRBJ2-5; D remains unclear. Trimming removed 5 bases at V and 3 bases at J, with 7 bases between. The CDR3 consists of 12 residues. The V gene's germline CDR1 is LGHNT and CDR2 FRNRAP. CDR3 region: CASGLAEETQYF. CDR3 DNA sequence: TGTGCTAGTGGTCTGGCAGAAGAGACCCAGTACTTC.

This sequence joins TRBV12-3 or TRBV12-4 and TRBJ2-1; maybe TRBD2 (5 bases). The ends were cut back, 1 base at V and 8 bases at J, with 12 bases in the middle. The CDR3 runs to 14 residues. The CDR3 DNA reads TGTGCCAGCAGTTTAGGTTTGAGGGTCTATGAGCAGTTCTTC. Translating it yields CASSLGLRVYEQFF.

V and J are TRBV5-1 and TRBJ2-1; 11 bases are a match to TRBD2. The V gene's germline CDR1 is SGHRS and CDR2 YFSETQ. The CDR3 spans 16 residues. The junction had 11 bases not matched to a gene; V was cut back by 7 bases and J by 5 bases. The CDR3 reads CASGRTSGSWDNEQFF. CDR3 nucleotides: TGCGCCAGCGGCCGCACTAGCGGGAGTTGGGACAATGAGCAGTTCTTC. The variable domain in full, completed from reference TRBV5-1 and TRBJ2-1, reads KAGVTQTPRYLIKTRGQQVTLSCSPISGHRSVSWYQQTPGQGLQFLFEYFSETQRNKGNFPGRFSGRQFSNSRSEMNVSTLELGDSALYLCASGRTSGSWDNEQFFGPGTRLTVL.

Remarks on this clonotype: One base away lies a much larger clone, so this may be a sequencing read error. The CDR3 here is CASSFRDRGFGNTGELFF. The CDR3 bases are TGTGCCAGCAGCTTTCGTGACAGGGGGTTCGGGAACACCGGGGAGCTGTTTTTT. The rearrangement uses TRBV5-5 and TRBJ2-2, with TRBD1 identical over 9 bases. J lost 1 base, V lost 2 bases, and 9 bases had no gene match. This CDR3 spans 18 amino acids. CDR1 is SGHKS, CDR2 YYEKEE, per germline (reference sequence).

This clonotype came up once. The junction shows a germline mismatch at one end, possibly a read error. The gene calls are TRBV14 and TRBJ2-3; 7 bases are shared with TRBD1. This CDR3 contains 16 residues. The germline CDR1 and CDR2 sequences are SGHDN and FVKESK. CDR3 residues: CASSQDPPQGADTQYF. Written as DNA, the CDR3 is TGTGCCAGTAGCCAAGATCCGCCCCAGGGGGCAGATACGCAGTATTTT.

This clonotype was recorded at least ten times. The V call is TRBV10-3, the J call TRBJ2-5; D is ambiguous. V was pared by 6 bases and J by 1 base, with 9 bases between. The CDR3 has 13 amino acids. Germline CDR1 reads ENHRY; CDR2 reads SYGVKD. The CDR3 DNA is TGTGCCATCAGCAGACAATCCCAAGAGACCCAGTACTTC. It is translated as CAISRQSQETQYF.

In the case of this clonotype: One end of the junction varies from germline; a read error may be responsible. J is TRBJ2-7 and V is TRBV6-2 or TRBV6-3; D possibly corresponds to TRBD2 (6 bases). The germline CDR1 and CDR2 sequences are MNHEY and SVGEGT. The CDR3 is 16 residues long. CDR3 in DNA: TGTGGCAGCAGTTACGGTCCAGCGGGCAGCTCCTACGAGCAATACTTC. Its protein product is CGSSYGPAGSSYEQYF.